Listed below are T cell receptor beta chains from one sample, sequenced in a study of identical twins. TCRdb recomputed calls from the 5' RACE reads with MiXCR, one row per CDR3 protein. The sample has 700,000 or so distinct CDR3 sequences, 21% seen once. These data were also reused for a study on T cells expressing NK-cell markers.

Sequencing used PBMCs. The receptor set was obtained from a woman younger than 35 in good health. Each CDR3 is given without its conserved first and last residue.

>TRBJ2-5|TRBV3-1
ASSPNAWGSRETQY
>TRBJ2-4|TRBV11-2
ASSLKGLVAKNIQY
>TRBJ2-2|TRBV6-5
ASSYSRPSGSFTGELF
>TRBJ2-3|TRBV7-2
ASTHRDFRGGQY
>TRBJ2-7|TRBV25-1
ASSGVAGAYEQY
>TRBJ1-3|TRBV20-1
SARDPSGRRNTIY
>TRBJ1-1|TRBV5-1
ASSLMGQFFTEAF
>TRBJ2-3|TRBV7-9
ASSPRFPSPDTQY
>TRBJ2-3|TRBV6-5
ASSYSRGRVTQY
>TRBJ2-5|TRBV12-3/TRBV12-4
ASSLGGVETQY
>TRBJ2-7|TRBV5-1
ASSFIVHSYEQY
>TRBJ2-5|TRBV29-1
SVAGTDGETQY
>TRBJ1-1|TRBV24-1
ATSDSGGTEAF
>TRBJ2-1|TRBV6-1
ASRGPGGEQF
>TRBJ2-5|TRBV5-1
ASSLHTSGIMETQY
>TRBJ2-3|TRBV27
ASRGVFRGSTDTQY
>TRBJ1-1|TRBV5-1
ASSFRGFGTEAF
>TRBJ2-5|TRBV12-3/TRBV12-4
ASSSTGTPEQETQY
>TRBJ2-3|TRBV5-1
ASSLGMDASTDTQY
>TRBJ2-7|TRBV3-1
ASSQRDPTYEQY
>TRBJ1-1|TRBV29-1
STRLGGTF
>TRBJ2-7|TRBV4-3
ASSQDATGRGEQY
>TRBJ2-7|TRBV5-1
ASSFKGVISYEQY
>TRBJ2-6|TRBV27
ASSPTPGQNSGANVLT
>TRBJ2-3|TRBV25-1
ASSGTGPVDTQY
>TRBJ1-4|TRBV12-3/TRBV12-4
ASSLRQGVNEKLF
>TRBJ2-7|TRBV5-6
ASSLSLGNNNPLEQY
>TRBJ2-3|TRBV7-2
ASSKTGTSGKWDTQY
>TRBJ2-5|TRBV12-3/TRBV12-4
ASSAPGGLQETQY
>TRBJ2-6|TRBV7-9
ASSPHGGGPGANVLT
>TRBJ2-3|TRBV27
ASSWGALDTQY
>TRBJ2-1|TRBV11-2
ASSLGWKNEQF
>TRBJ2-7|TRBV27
ASSGPGQGEFEQY
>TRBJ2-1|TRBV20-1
SAPGTIFEQF
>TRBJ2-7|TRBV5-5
ASSLQGMDEQY
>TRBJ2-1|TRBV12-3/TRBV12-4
ASGLASNEQF
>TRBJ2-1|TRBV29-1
SVVPADEQF
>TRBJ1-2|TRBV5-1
ASSLEANLPVYGYT
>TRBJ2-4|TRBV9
ASSVDAGTGLLAKNIQY
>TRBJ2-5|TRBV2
ASSAERDQY
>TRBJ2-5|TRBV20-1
SARDVTETQY
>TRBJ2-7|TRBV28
ASRDSKNEQY
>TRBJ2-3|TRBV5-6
ASSHRSGSLGGTDTQY
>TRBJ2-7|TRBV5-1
ASSLGPGQPEQY
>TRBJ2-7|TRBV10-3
AISESRGLAGDEQY
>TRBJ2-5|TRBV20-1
SASGQKWETQY
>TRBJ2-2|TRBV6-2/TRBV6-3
ASRTRLNTGELF
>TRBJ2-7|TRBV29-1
SVVSRGQSYEQY
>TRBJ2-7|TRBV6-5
ASSYAASGYYEQY
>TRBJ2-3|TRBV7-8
ASSFWTGDRADTQY
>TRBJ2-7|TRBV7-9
ASSPWTSGSSYEQY
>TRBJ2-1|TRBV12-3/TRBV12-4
ASSFHSSYNEQF
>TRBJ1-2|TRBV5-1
ASSRPGQSNYGYT
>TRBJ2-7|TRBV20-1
SASSGAYEQY
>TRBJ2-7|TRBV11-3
ASSYPDRVEQY
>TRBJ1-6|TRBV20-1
SAPGTGNSPLH
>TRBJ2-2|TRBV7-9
ASSPTTPANTGELF
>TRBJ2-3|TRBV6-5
ASSSLGLGDTQY